This T cell receptor (beta chain) was profiled in a study of blood T cell repertoires in COVID-19. About the study: The samples span acute and convalescent COVID-19 from the United States, Italy and Spain. Sources were T cells, B-cell-depleted T cells, or PBMCs; the material itself was cDNA or gDNA.

Germline values: CDR1 SGHVS, CDR2 FNYEAQ. Trimming left V 5 bases short and J 8 bases short, with 15 bases between. The CDR3 extends over 14 amino acids. Original handling: Amplified reference gene primers provided the basis for estimating nucleated cell counts. The data were produced by immunoSEQ multiplex PCR, yet TCRdb's version contains in-frame clones alone and is incomplete. D and trimming come from the DNA, and the V and J calls and clone size come from that table. The profile shows roughly 350,000 clones, around 87% of them singletons. This clone was seen once. The clonotype was recovered from a woman aged 45-59 years with COVID-19, enrolled during active disease. This rearrangement joins TRBV7-6 to TRBJ1-4; D gene ambiguous. Sequences were obtained from peripheral blood. In DNA, the CDR3 is TGTGCCAGCAGCCAAGTTCAGGTGGCCGAAAAACTGTTTTTT. It is translated as CASSQVQVAEKLFF.